A selection of T cell receptor beta chains follows, all from one sample in a study of cytomegalovirus exposure and HLA in healthy donors. Libraries were prepared by immunoSEQ multiplex PCR; TCRdb keeps only in-frame clonotypes and omits some of them. The sample shows about 140,000 clones, and around 2.2% sits with its ten largest clones. Sequencing was carried out using PBMCs. The source is a woman in her late teens or twenties in good health and CMV-seronegative. Both conserved end residues are part of each CDR3. D genes are given only for firm matches.

d_call	v_call	j_call	cdr3_nt	cdr3_aa
TRBD1	TRBV19	TRBJ1-5	TGTGCCAGTAGTACACAGGGGGGTAGCAATCAGCCCCAGCATTTT	CASSTQGGSNQPQHF
.	TRBV7-7	TRBJ2-2	TGTGCTAGCAGCTTAGCGTCAGGGGTCACCGGGGAGCTGTTTTTT	CASSLASGVTGELFF
TRBD2	TRBV30	TRBJ2-7	TGTGCCTGGAGTGGGGGGACTAGCGGGAGGTTCTCCTACGAGCAGTACTTC	CAWSGGTSGRFSYEQYF
.	TRBV25-1	TRBJ1-1	TGTGCCAGCAGTGAACGACGGGGGAGCACTGAAGCTTTCTTT	CASSERRGSTEAFF
TRBD1	TRBV28	TRBJ1-4	TGTGCCAGCAGCGAGGGGACAGGGCTCGAAAAACTGTTTTTT	CASSEGTGLEKLFF
TRBD2	TRBV10-2	TRBJ2-1	TGCGCCAGCAACCTAGCGGGAGACTACAATGAGCAGTTCTTC	CASNLAGDYNEQFF
TRBD1	TRBV6-6	TRBJ1-1	TGTGCCAGCAGAGGGGGCCCACACACTGAAGCTTTCTTT	CASRGGPHTEAFF
.	TRBV10-1	TRBJ1-4	TGCGCCAGCAGTGAGCATCAGGGTTACGGCGGTGAAAAACTGTTTTTT	CASSEHQGYGGEKLFF
.	TRBV6-1	TRBJ1-6	TGTGCCAGCAGGCGGAGTGGTAGTTCACCCCTCCACTTT	CASRRSGSSPLHF
.	TRBV10-3	TRBJ2-1	TGTGCCATCAGTGAGTATGCGGCCAACTCCTACAATGAGCAGTTCTTC	CAISEYAANSYNEQFF
TRBD1	TRBV2	TRBJ1-4	TGTGCCGGCAGGACAGGAGTTAATGAAAAACTGTTTTTT	CAGRTGVNEKLFF
.	TRBV18	TRBJ1-2	TGTGCCAGCTCAATAACACGTCGGAGTACTAACTATGGCTACACCTTC	CASSITRRSTNYGYTF
.	TRBV5-4	TRBJ2-7	TGTGCCAGCAGCCCACCCCCGGGATCTCGCGATTCCTACGAGCAGTACTTC	CASSPPPGSRDSYEQYF
.	TRBV5-1	TRBJ2-5	TGCGCCAGCAGCTTGAACAGGGTGCAAGAGACCCAGTACTTC	CASSLNRVQETQYF
.	TRBV29-1	TRBJ2-5	TGCAGCTACAATGGAGCGGAGGAGACCCAGTACTTC	CSYNGAEETQYF
.	TRBV20-1	TRBJ2-1	TGCAGTGCTAGAGAGAGTCTAGGCCAGTTCTTC	CSARESLGQFF
.	TRBV7-8	TRBJ2-1	TGTGCCAGCAGCTTTTGGGGGGTCGATGAGCAGTTCTTC	CASSFWGVDEQFF
TRBD1	TRBV7-3	TRBJ1-1	TGTGCCAGCAGCGGGGACAGGAGAGCGATCAAAGCTTTCTTT	CASSGDRRAIKAFF
TRBD2	TRBV4-1	TRBJ2-1	TGCGCCAGCAGGCCGGGACTAGCGGGAGGGCCTCATGAGCAGTTCTTC	CASRPGLAGGPHEQFF
TRBD2	TRBV7-8	TRBJ2-2	TGTGCCAGCAGCCCAAGACTAGCGGGAGTTCTCACCGGGGAGCTGTTTTTT	CASSPRLAGVLTGELFF
TRBD2	TRBV9	TRBJ2-3	TGTGCCAGCAGCGTAGCGCCCGTAGCGGGAGGCCCGCGTGGAGATACGCAGTATTTT	CASSVAPVAGGPRGDTQYF
TRBD1	TRBV7-9	TRBJ1-1	TGTGCCAGCAGCTTCGATGCAGGGGGCGCGAGGGCTTTCTTT	CASSFDAGGARAFF
.	TRBV6-1	TRBJ1-2	TGTGCCAGCAGTGATGCAGGGAACTATGGCTACACCTTC	CASSDAGNYGYTF
.	TRBV6-5	TRBJ1-2	TGTGCCAGCAAACCGCAGATTAACTATGGCTACACCTTC	CASKPQINYGYTF
TRBD1	TRBV4-1	TRBJ1-1	TGCGCCAGCAGCCAAGGGACAGGGCGGTCCACTGAAGCTTTCTTT	CASSQGTGRSTEAFF
TRBD2	TRBV19	TRBJ2-1	TGTGCCAGTAGTATAAACCAGCGGGGGGGGTATAGTGAGCAGTTCTTC	CASSINQRGGYSEQFF
TRBD2	TRBV19	TRBJ2-2	TGTGCCAGTAGTATAGATCCTCTGGGGAGGGCCCACACCGGGGAGCTGTTTTTT	CASSIDPLGRAHTGELFF
.	TRBV19	TRBJ1-1	TGTGCCAGTAGTTACAGGGAGTATGGCACTGAAGCTTTCTTT	CASSYREYGTEAFF
.	TRBV9	TRBJ1-1	TGTGCCAGCAGCGTAGACGGAGGGAACACTGAAGCTTTCTTT	CASSVDGGNTEAFF
.	TRBV10-3	TRBJ2-3	TGTGCCATCCAACGGGAAGGAGGAGATACGCAGTATTTT	CAIQREGGDTQYF
.	TRBV7-9	TRBJ2-5	TGTGCCAGCAGCACTCGTGGGAGCCAAGAGACCCAGTACTTC	CASSTRGSQETQYF
.	TRBV19	TRBJ2-7	TGTGCCAGTAGTATCTACGGGACTGGGTCCTCCTACGAGCAGTACTTC	CASSIYGTGSSYEQYF
.	TRBV6-1	TRBJ1-2	TGTGCCAGCGCCAGGTACGAGTTTAACTATGGCTACACCTTC	CASARYEFNYGYTF
.	TRBV19	TRBJ1-1	TGTGCCAGTAGTGGCGGGTATCGGGGTGAAGCTTTCTTT	CASSGGYRGEAFF
.	TRBV7-9	TRBJ1-1	TGTGCCAGCACCCACCGGGACACCGCCTGGGCTTTCTTT	CASTHRDTAWAFF
.	TRBV9	TRBJ1-3	TGTGCCAGCAGCGTAGATAACTCTGGAAACACCATATATTTT	CASSVDNSGNTIYF
.	TRBV6-1	TRBJ2-3	TGTGCCAGCAGTTATCCTGTAGGAGCAGATACGCAGTATTTT	CASSYPVGADTQYF
.	TRBV6-1	TRBJ2-3	TGTGCCAGCAGTGATCCTAGTAGAACTAGCACAGATACGCAGTATTTT	CASSDPSRTSTDTQYF
TRBD1	TRBV5-4	TRBJ1-2	TGTGCCAGCCTATCGGACAGGGAGCTCTATGGCTACACCTTC	CASLSDRELYGYTF
.	TRBV5-6	TRBJ1-1	TGTGCCAGCACTCGGGGGGGGCGGAACACTGAAGCTTTCTTT	CASTRGGRNTEAFF
.	TRBV19	TRBJ2-1	TGTGCCAGTAGTATACGGGGGTACAATGAGCAGTTCTTC	CASSIRGYNEQFF
TRBD2	TRBV7-2	TRBJ2-1	TGTGCCAGCAGCTTAGGCGGGAGTCGGAATGAGCAGTTCTTC	CASSLGGSRNEQFF